One and the same sample provided the 13 T cell receptor beta chains below, sequenced in a study of T cell changes during pregnancy in multiple sclerosis. The method was immunoSEQ multiplex PCR; TCRdb's version includes in-frame clones alone and lacks a portion of them. The sample shows tens of thousands of clones, about 91% of them seen only once. Specimen: peripheral blood, collected in the first trimester of pregnancy. The receptors originated from a female donor in good health, enrolled as a control in a pregnancy study.

This clone was counted a single time. The chain carries TRBV6-1 and TRBJ2-7; possible D gene TRBD2, 5 bases. This CDR3 is 13 amino acids long. V lost 1 base to trimming and J lost 1 base, with 5 bases between them. In germline, CDR1 is MNHNS, CDR2 SASEGT. The CDR3 here is CASSEGRSYEQYF. The CDR3 nucleotides are TGTGCCAGCAGTGAAGGGAGGTCCTACGAGCAGTACTTC.

This clone was observed a few times. V is TRBV4-2 and J is TRBJ1-5, with 7 bases fitting TRBD1. J gave up 5 bases and V 4 bases, and 14 bases lay outside the gene matches. CDR1 is LGHNA, CDR2 YNFKEQ, per germline. CDR3 length: 17 residues. The CDR3 nucleotides read TGTGCCAGCAGCCCAACCGCAGGGACAGAACCACATCAGCCCCAGCATTTT. As protein: CASSPTAGTEPHQPQHF.

The V and J genes are TRBV5-8 and TRBJ2-6; no reliable D call. The CDR3 spans 18 residues. The V end lost 0 bases, the J end lost 2 bases, and 15 bases lay between the germline ends. The V gene's germline CDR1 is SGHTS and CDR2 YDEGEE. The CDR3 DNA reads as TGTGCCAGCAGCTTGGTCGTGTCGGAGCTCACTGGGGCCAACGTCCTGACTTTC. It codes for CASSLVVSELTGANVLTF. The whole variable domain, filled in from reference TRBV5-8 and TRBJ2-6, reads EAGVTQSPTHLIKTRGQQATLRCSPISGHTSVYWYQQALGLGLQFLLWYDEGEERNRGNFPPRFSGRQFPNYSSELNVNALELEDSALYLCASSLVVSELTGANVLTFGAGSRLTVL.

This clone has a single count. The J gene is TRBJ1-6, the V gene TRBV15, with TRBD1 identical over 9 bases. In germline, CDR1 is LNHNV, CDR2 YYDKDF (reference sequence). Losses at the gene ends were 3 bases for V and 9 bases for J; bases not matched to a gene: 0. The CDR3 extends over 13 amino acids. The CDR3 sequence: CATSRDRGSPLHF. The CDR3 DNA follows: TGTGCCACCAGCAGGGACAGGGGTTCACCCCTCCACTTT.

This chain connects TRBV13 to TRBJ2-7, with TRBD1 matching 7 bases. CDR1 and CDR2 from the germline V gene are PRHDT and FYEKMQ (reference sequence). The CDR3 consists of 15 residues. V lost 4 bases and J lost 3; bases outside the gene matches: 9. Here the CDR3 DNA reads TGTGCCAGCAGCTCCCCTCGGGACAGCCACTACGAGCAGTACTTC. This encodes CASSSPRDSHYEQYF.

The chain combines TRBV5-1 with TRBJ1-4, with D maybe TRBD1 (5 bases). Per germline, CDR1 SGHRS and CDR2 YFSETQ. Trimming pared 4 bases from V and 3 bases from J, leaving 13 bases between. This CDR3 has 15 amino acids. CDR3 sequence reads: CASSPEGVANEKLFF. CDR3 bases: TGCGCCAGCAGCCCGGAAGGGGTGGCTAATGAAAAACTGTTTTTT.

This chain connects TRBV7-2 to TRBJ1-6, with TRBD1 as a possible D gene (6 bases). The CDR3 runs 15 residues. Germline CDR1 SGHTA, CDR2 FQGNSA. Trimming shortened V by 2 bases and J by 10 bases, and 15 bases separated the two germline ends. The DNA for the CDR3 is TGTGCCAGCAGCTTACAGGGGCCAGGAAGGTCACCCCTCCACTTT. Protein product: CASSLQGPGRSPLHF.

This chain connects TRBV7-2 to TRBJ2-1; TRBD2 agrees at 13 bases. This CDR3 region has 16 residues. Per the germline V gene, CDR1 is SGHTA and CDR2 is FQGNSA. The junction had 10 bases not matched to a gene; V was cut back by 5 bases and J by 9 bases. CDR3 nucleotides: TGTGCCAGCAGCCCCGGGACTAGCGGGGCCCTGGGTGAGCAGTTCTTC. Translated, it gives CASSPGTSGALGEQFF.

The J gene is TRBJ2-1, the V gene TRBV11-3; 13 bases are a match to TRBD2. After removal of 4 bases from V and 15 bases from J, the junction contained 15 bases not matched to a gene. CDR1 and CDR2 from the germline V gene are SGHNT and YENEEA. The CDR3 is 16 amino acids. CDR3 loop: CASSSSLAGGPGLLFF. The DNA of the CDR3 is TGTGCCAGCAGCTCCTCACTAGCGGGAGGGCCCGGGTTGTTGTTCTTC. The full variable domain, completed using reference TRBV11-3 and TRBJ2-1, is EAGVVQSPRYKIIEKKQPVAFWCNPISGHNTLYWYLQNLGQGPELLIRYENEEAVDDSQLPKDRFSAERLKGVDSTLKIQPAELGDSAVYLCASSSSLAGGPGLLFFGPGTRLTVL.

The DNA for the CDR3 is TGCACCACCCCGCCCCACAGGGGGATGATCAATCAGCCCCAGCATTTT. Protein product: CTTPPHRGMINQPQHF. V usage is TRBV1 and J usage is TRBJ1-5; the tabulated D call, TRBD1, remains unverified against the DNA. TRBV1 is described as a pseudogene. The CDR3 is 16 residues long.

This clone showed up just once. The rearrangement uses TRBV25-1 and TRBJ1-3; 7 nucleotides line up with TRBD1. J was trimmed by 2 bases and V by 4 bases; bases with no gene match: 5. There are 15 residues in the CDR3. CDR1 is MGHDK and CDR2 is SYGVNS in the germline V gene. The CDR3 is CASSVTGVPGNTIYF. The CDR3, as DNA: TGTGCCAGCAGTGTAACAGGGGTTCCTGGAAACACCATATATTTT. The variable domain in full, with the rest retrieved from reference TRBV25-1 and TRBJ1-3, is EADIYQTPRYLVIGTGKKITLECSQTMGHDKMYWYQQDPGMELHLIHYSYGVNSTEKGDLSSESTVSRIRTEHFPLTLESARPSHTSQYLCASSVTGVPGNTIYFGEGSWLTVV.

The rearrangement uses TRBV9 and TRBJ2-6; D might be TRBD1 (6 bases). CDR3 size: 18 residues. Trimming stripped 4 bases from V and 0 bases from J, with 17 bases between. Germline V gene data show CDR1 as SGDLS and CDR2 as YYNGEE. CDR3 amino acids: CASSLRQALHSGANVLTF. Here the CDR3 DNA reads TGTGCCAGCAGCTTACGACAGGCTTTGCACTCTGGGGCCAACGTCCTGACTTTC.

The V and J genes are TRBV7-9 and TRBJ2-2, with TRBD1 as a possible D gene (6 bases). Germline lookup yields CDR1 SEHNR and CDR2 FQNEAQ (reference sequence). With 3 bases removed from V and 6 bases from J, the gap between germline ends came to 17 bases. This CDR3 contains 16 residues. The CDR3 protein is CASSFGSGRGAGELFF. The CDR3 DNA follows: TGTGCCAGCAGCTTTGGGTCGGGCAGGGGAGCCGGGGAGCTGTTTTTT.